The 21 T cell receptor beta chains given below trace back to one sample, sequenced in a study of T cell repertoires in cytomegalovirus infection. One entry per CDR3 protein results from TCRdb running MiXCR on the reads. This table holds approximately 400,000 distinct CDR3 sequences, about a third found once. Source material: PBMCs. The receptors come from a human donor in good health (CMV status not recorded). Some clones in this sample may be carry-over from other donors' samples.

There are a few counts of this clonotype. V gene TRBV7-9 combines with J gene TRBJ2-1; 13 bases line up with TRBD2. There are 15 residues in the CDR3. CDR1 is SEHNR and CDR2 is FQNEAQ in the germline V gene (reference sequence). V was pared by 8 bases and J by 7 bases, with 8 bases of the junction left unmatched. The CDR3, as DNA: TGTGCCAGCCGCAAGACTAGCGGGGGGCCAAATGAGCAGTTCTTC. Protein product: CASRKTSGGPNEQFF.

This clonotype was recorded once. A much bigger clone sits one base away, suggesting this may be a read error. Here the CDR3 omits its conserved ending phenylalanine or tryptophan, so a read error is the likely source. This chain's CDR3 is CASSLELLSPQINYGYTL. The DNA of the CDR3 is TGTGCCAGCAGTTTAGAGCTCTTGTCTCCACAGATTAACTATGGCTACACCTTA. This chain links TRBV28 with TRBJ1-2; the D is unclear. The CDR3 has 18 residues. CDR1 is MDHEN and CDR2 is SYDVKM in the germline V gene. Trimming stripped 2 bases from V and 1 base from J, with 20 bases between.

In its sample, this clonotype was seen a few times. This chain uses TRBV25-1 with TRBJ2-7, with D tentatively TRBD1 or TRBD2 (5 bases each). Deletions cut 6 bases from V and 6 bases from J, with 18 bases between. There are 14 residues in the CDR3. CDR1 and CDR2 from the germline V gene are MGHDK and SYGVNS. The CDR3 region is CASRGDGDPFEQYF. The CDR3 nucleotides are TGTGCCAGCAGGGGGGACGGAGACCCGTTCGAGCAGTACTTC.

The genes are TRBV19 and TRBJ1-2; D unresolved. Germline assignment: CDR1 LNHDA and CDR2 SQIVND (reference sequence). This CDR3 spans 13 amino acids. Deletions cut 4 bases from V and 7 bases from J, with 13 bases between. As DNA, the CDR3 is TGTGCCAGTAGTACATCGTCGGGGTCTGGCTACACCTTC. Encoded protein: CASSTSSGSGYTF.

A word on this clonotype: Given a much more abundant clone one base away, this may be a read error. This sequence joins TRBV7-6 and TRBJ2-7; weak D call: TRBD2 (5 bases). Germline V gene sequence: CDR1 SGHVS, CDR2 FNYEAQ. CDR3 length: 15 residues. The CDR3 sequence: CVSSLDTGIPYEQYF. The CDR3 nucleotides read TGTGTCAGCAGCTTAGATACGGGGATTCCCTACGAGCAGTACTTC.

The rearrangement joins TRBV13 to TRBJ2-2, with 7 nucleotides matching TRBD2. Looked up from germline, CDR1 is PRHDT and CDR2 is FYEKMQ (reference sequence). The length of the CDR3 is 20 residues. V lost 4 bases and J lost 6; bases outside the gene matches: 23. The CDR3 is CASSSNLAGDAYIRAGELFF. The CDR3 DNA follows: TGTGCCAGCAGCTCGAATCTCGCGGGGGATGCTTATATAAGGGCCGGGGAGCTGTTTTTT.

This clonotype was detected a few times. V and J are TRBV15 and TRBJ2-4; a weak D match, TRBD2 (7 bases). Trimming shortened V by 1 base and J by 0 bases, and 13 bases separated the two germline ends. CDR3 length: 17 residues. Germline loops: CDR1 LNHNV, CDR2 YYDKDF (reference sequence). The CDR3 DNA sequence: TGTGCCACCAGCAGAGGCGGGGGCGTTAAAGCCAAAAACATTCAGTACTTC. Translation: CATSRGGGVKAKNIQYF.

In regard to this clonotype: The missing conserved phenylalanine or tryptophan at the end of this CDR3 makes a read error likely. This chain links TRBV5-6 with TRBJ2-1, with 7 bases aligning to TRBD1. Trimming cost V 1 base and J 7 bases; bases outside gene matches: 5. The CDR3 sequence is 14 residues long. CDR1 and CDR2 from the germline V gene are SGHDT and YYEEEE. This CDR3 reads CASSLRGRRNEQFI. DNA of the CDR3: TGTGCCAGCAGCTTGAGGGGGCGCAGGAATGAGCAGTTCATC.

The chain links TRBV12-5 to TRBJ2-3; 9 bases agree with TRBD1. CDR1 and CDR2 from the germline V gene are LGHNT and FRNRAP. The CDR3 runs 13 residues. V shed 8 bases, J shed 5 bases, and the junction held 5 bases outside the gene matches. Written as DNA, the CDR3 is TGTGCTAGTCAACAGGGGGCAGGAGATACGCAGTATTTT. This gives the protein CASQQGAGDTQYF.

This clonotype turned up a few times. The genes are TRBV5-4 and TRBJ2-3, with D maybe TRBD1 (6 bases). V lost 4 bases to trimming and J lost 4 bases, with 16 bases between them. The CDR3 length is 15 residues. Looked up from germline, CDR1 is SGHNT and CDR2 is YYREEE (reference sequence). CDR3 DNA sequence: TGTGCCAGCAGCATCGGACAGTCTAAGTCAGATACGCAGTATTTT. Residues: CASSIGQSKSDTQYF.

This chain connects TRBV14 to TRBJ1-1; the D gene is possibly TRBD1 (5 bases). Between the trimmed V and J ends, which lost 1 base and 0 bases, there was a span of 15 bases. The germline V gene encodes CDR1 SGHDN and CDR2 FVKESK. The CDR3 runs 17 residues. The CDR3 region has the DNA TGTGCCAGCAGCCAAGTGGGGGGGGAGCTGATGAACACTGAAGCTTTCTTT. Translating gives CASSQVGGELMNTEAFF. Full variable domain (remainder filled in from reference TRBV14 and TRBJ1-1): EAGVTQFPSHSVIEKGQTVTLRCDPISGHDNLYWYRRVMGKEIKFLLHFVKESKQDESGMPNNRFLAERTGGTYSTLKVQPAELEDSGVYFCASSQVGGELMNTEAFFGQGTRLTVV.

This clonotype was counted ten times or more. The J gene is TRBJ1-1, the V gene TRBV7-6; 8 nucleotides match TRBD1. Germline V gives CDR1 SGHVS, CDR2 FNYEAQ. The CDR3 runs 15 residues. The J segment lost 5 bases and the V segment lost 1 base, leaving 6 bases of the junction unmatched. For the CDR3, the DNA is TGTGCCAGCAGCTTAGGCCCAGGGGGCGGGACTGAAGCTTTCTTT. Its translation: CASSLGPGGGTEAFF. The whole variable domain, remainder taken from reference TRBV7-6 and TRBJ1-1, is GAGVSQSPRYKVTKRGQDVALRCDPISGHVSLYWYRQALGQGPEFLTYFNYEAQQDKSGLPNDRFSAERPEGSISTLTIQRTEQRDSAMYRCASSLGPGGGTEAFFGQGTRLTVV.

The chain links TRBV5-4 to TRBJ1-2; the match to TRBD1 covers 8 bases. V lost 5 bases to trimming and J lost 6 bases; unmatched junction nucleotides: 9. CDR1 and CDR2 from the germline V gene are SGHNT and YYREEE (reference sequence). This CDR3 has 14 residues. The CDR3 nucleotides read TGTGCCAGCAGGCGAGCAGGGGGCGCAGATGGCTACACCTTC. Its translation is CASRRAGGADGYTF.

A remark on this clonotype: A much larger clone differs from this one at a single base, so this may be a read error. This rearrangement joins TRBV7-2 to TRBJ1-2; perhaps TRBD1 as D (6 bases). CDR1 SGHTA and CDR2 FQGNSA come from the germline V gene. The CDR3 spans 15 residues. V shed 5 bases and J shed 6 bases, with 19 bases lying between them. The DNA for the CDR3 is TGTGCCAGCAGCGCGGGGGCTGGGGGGGCGGATGGCTACACCTTC. Encoded protein: CASSAGAGGADGYTF. Using reference TRBV7-2 and TRBJ1-2 for the parts outside the CDR3, the full variable domain is GAGVSQSPSNKVTEKGKDVELRCDPISGHTALYWYRQSLGQGLEFLIYFQGNSAPDKSGLPSDRFSAERTGGSVSTLTIQRTQQEDSAVYLCASSAGAGGADGYTFGSGTRLTVV.

This clonotype was detected only a few times. The chain uses TRBV12-3 or TRBV12-4 and TRBJ1-2; no reliable D call. The V and J ends lost 11 bases and 4 bases respectively, with 17 bases between them. CDR3 size: 13 residues. Here the CDR3 reads CASESGVGYGYTF. CDR3 DNA sequence: TGTGCCTCCGAATCCGGGGTGGGCTATGGCTACACCTTC.

This chain connects TRBV4-2 to TRBJ1-2, with no clear D. This CDR3 region has 14 residues. In germline, CDR1 is LGHNA, CDR2 YNFKEQ. The V and J ends lost 0 bases and 2 bases respectively, with 7 bases between them. CDR3 region: CASSQEEGNYGYTF. The CDR3 nucleotides read TGTGCCAGCAGCCAAGAGGAGGGAAACTATGGCTACACCTTC.

V is TRBV15 and J is TRBJ2-3; no definite D call. The V end lost 0 bases, the J end lost 2 bases, and 12 bases lay between the germline ends. The CDR3 loop spans 16 amino acids. From germline, CDR1 is LNHNV and CDR2 YYDKDF (reference sequence). CDR3: CATSRDLMGATDTQYF. DNA of the CDR3: TGTGCCACCAGCAGAGATCTCATGGGCGCCACAGATACGCAGTATTTT.

At least ten counts were recorded for this clonotype. The J gene is TRBJ2-7, the V gene TRBV7-8, with D possibly matching TRBD1 (6 bases). The V and J ends lost 5 bases and 5 bases respectively, with 16 bases between them. This CDR3 comprises 14 residues. Germline assignment: CDR1 SGHVS and CDR2 FQNEAQ. CDR3 in DNA: TGTGCCAGCAGCAACCGGGACATATACGACGAGCAGTACTTC. Protein: CASSNRDIYDEQYF.

This clonotype was counted many times. This rearrangement joins TRBV7-3 to TRBJ2-1; D not resolved. This CDR3 contains 18 residues. V was cut by 1 base and J by 0 bases, with 16 bases left in between. Germline loops: CDR1 SGHTA, CDR2 FQGTGA. CDR3 in DNA: TGTGCCAGCAGCTTAAGGCTTGCGTCCCCGAGCTCCTACAATGAGCAGTTCTTC. Translating gives CASSLRLASPSSYNEQFF.

This clonotype was detected a few times. This sequence joins TRBV27 and TRBJ2-1; either TRBD1 or TRBD2 may fit D (5 bases each). Trimming stripped 0 bases from V and 0 bases from J, with 15 bases between. CDR3 length equals 18 residues. The germline gives CDR1 MNHEY, CDR2 SMNVEV (reference sequence). CDR3 in amino acids: CASSLSTGPGSSYNEQFF. CDR3 sequence (DNA): TGTGCCAGCAGTTTATCAACGGGGCCTGGGAGCTCCTACAATGAGCAGTTCTTC.

This clonotype was seen many times. This chain connects TRBV4-1 to TRBJ2-7; 12 positions match TRBD2. This CDR3 has 15 amino acids. CDR1 and CDR2 (germline): MGHRA, YSYEKL. The V gene end was trimmed by 3 bases and the J gene end by 6 bases; junction bases not matched to a gene: 6. This CDR3 reads CASSQFTSGGREQYF. DNA of the CDR3: TGCGCCAGCAGCCAGTTCACTAGCGGGGGGCGCGAGCAGTACTTC.